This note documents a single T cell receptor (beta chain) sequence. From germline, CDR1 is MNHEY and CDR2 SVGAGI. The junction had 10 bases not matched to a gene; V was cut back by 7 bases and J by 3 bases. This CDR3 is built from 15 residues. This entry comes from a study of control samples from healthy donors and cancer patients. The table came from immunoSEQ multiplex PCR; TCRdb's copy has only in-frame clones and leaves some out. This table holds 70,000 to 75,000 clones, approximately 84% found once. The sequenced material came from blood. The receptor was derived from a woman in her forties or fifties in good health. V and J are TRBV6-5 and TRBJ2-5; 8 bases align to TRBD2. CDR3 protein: CASKVWRGAEETQYF. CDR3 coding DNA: TGTGCCAGCAAGGTTTGGCGGGGGGCGGAAGAGACCCAGTACTTC.